Listed below are T cell receptor beta chains from one sample, sequenced in a study of post-analysis software for immune sequencing data. MiXCR was run by TCRdb on the PCR reads, yielding one entry per CDR3 protein. The table shows about 570,000 distinct CDR3 sequences, with 30% to 40% occurring only once. Input material: blood. Every receptor here comes from a girl younger than 18 with multiple sclerosis. CDR3s leave out the opening cysteine and the closing phenylalanine or tryptophan. Size is stated for part of the rows, as once, few or many counts, or as a class when the clone is expanded.

clone_size v_call cdr3_aa
. TRBV11-2 ASSALKGKDAQY
. TRBV20-1 SAGGPGPPGQETQY
. TRBV7-9 ASSSRGGGVNSPLH
many TRBV5-1 ASSLDFYEQY
few TRBV7-3 ASSSSGGREQF
. TRBV5-4 ASSSFRGGLQETQY
. TRBV15 ATSRDLGAPVNEQY
few TRBV7-2 ASSPTPGRATDTQY
. TRBV20-1 SARGTLNTEAF
. TRBV7-9 ASSSGMRQGVKGYT
. TRBV6-5 ASSYTSGGRDEQF
once TRBV4-2 ASSPPGGAGYEQY
. TRBV6-1 ASSYGQGHT
. TRBV9 ASSVELEYEQY
. TRBV9 ATDTSGGQNYNEQV
. TRBV4-1 ASSQAISGGANYGYT
many TRBV12-3/TRBV12-4 ASSSGGDYGYT
. TRBV3-1 ASSQGVGADTQY
. TRBV5-1 ASSRGDRDSDTQY
. TRBV7-8 ASSLATGASYNEQF
few TRBV20-1 SANMGTGMLGAETQY
few TRBV4-1 ASSQALAGLYEQY
few TRBV6-4 ASSGGQGVGYT
few TRBV5-1 ASSLSGASRSPLH
few TRBV7-9 ASSLGQGDSPLH
. TRBV3-1 ASSHLAGWETQY
few TRBV10-3 AISESITGPRHQPQH
. TRBV7-9 ASSLVGIEAF
many TRBV12-3/TRBV12-4 ASSLQVNEQF
. TRBV3-1 ASSSTGRGSPQH
. TRBV18 ASSPRTAITGELF
. TRBV10-3 AISEGREDEQY